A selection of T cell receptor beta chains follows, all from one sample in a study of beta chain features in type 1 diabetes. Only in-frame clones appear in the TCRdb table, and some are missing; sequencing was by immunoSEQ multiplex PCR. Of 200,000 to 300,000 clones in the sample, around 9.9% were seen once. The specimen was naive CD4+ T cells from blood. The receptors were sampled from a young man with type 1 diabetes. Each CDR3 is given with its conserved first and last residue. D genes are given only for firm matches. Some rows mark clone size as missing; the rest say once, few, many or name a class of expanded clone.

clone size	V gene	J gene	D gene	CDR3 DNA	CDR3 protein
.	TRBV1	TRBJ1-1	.	TGCACCAGCAGCCAAGATAGGGACAGGGGTATCTCTGAAGCTTTCTTT	CTSSQDRDRGISEAFF
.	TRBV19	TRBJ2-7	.	TGTGCCAGTAGTGTGGGACTGGACTCCTACGAGCAGTACTTC	CASSVGLDSYEQYF
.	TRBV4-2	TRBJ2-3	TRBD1	TGTGCCAGCAGCCAAGAAGGACAGGGCCTGGGGATTCAGTATTTT	CASSQEGQGLGIQYF
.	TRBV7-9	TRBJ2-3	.	TGTGCCAGCAGCCGTTGGCGGGGAACCCGCACAGATACGCAGTATTTT	CASSRWRGTRTDTQYF
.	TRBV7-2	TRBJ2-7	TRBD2	TGTGCCAGCAGCTCGAGAGTAGCGGGCCAATACGAGCAGTACTTC	CASSSRVAGQYEQYF
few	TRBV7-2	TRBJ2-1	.	TGTGCCAGCAGGATCGGCGGCGCAGACGAGCAGTTCTTC	CASRIGGADEQFF
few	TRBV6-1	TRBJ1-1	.	TGTGCCAGCAGTGAAGTTATAGGGAGGGTCACTGAAGCTTTCTTT	CASSEVIGRVTEAFF
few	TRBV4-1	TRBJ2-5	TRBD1	TGCGCCAGCAGCCAAGGGGACAGAGAGACCCAGTACTTC	CASSQGDRETQYF
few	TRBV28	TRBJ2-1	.	TGTGCCAGCACCGACTCGGTAGGACTAGGGGGTCGGGATGAGCAGTTCTTC	CASTDSVGLGGRDEQFF
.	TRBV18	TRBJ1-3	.	TGTGCCAGCTCTCCCTCCCGGTGGAACACCATATATTTT	CASSPSRWNTIYF
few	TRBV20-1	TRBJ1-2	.	TGCAGTGCTTTCACTCAGGATGGCTACACCTTC	CSAFTQDGYTF
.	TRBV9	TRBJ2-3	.	TGTGCCAGCAGCGTACGGGGAAGCTTCACAGATACGCAGTATTTT	CASSVRGSFTDTQYF
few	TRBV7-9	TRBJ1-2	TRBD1	TGTGCCAGCAGCGGAGGACAGGGGGAGACTTTGGGCTACACCTTC	CASSGGQGETLGYTF
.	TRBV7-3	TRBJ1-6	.	TGTGCCAGCAGCCTCGGGCGAGGGAATTCACCCCTCCACTTT	CASSLGRGNSPLHF
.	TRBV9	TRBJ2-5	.	TGTGCCAGCAGCCCAGCTTCCAGAGGGACCCAGTACTTC	CASSPASRGTQYF
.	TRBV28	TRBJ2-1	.	TGTGCCAGCAGTTTGAGGAATGAGCAGTTCTTC	CASSLRNEQFF
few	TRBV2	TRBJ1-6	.	TGTGCCAGCAGTCCCTCCCTTTATAATTCACCCCTCCACTTT	CASSPSLYNSPLHF
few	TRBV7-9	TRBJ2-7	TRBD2	TGTGCCAGCAGCTTCCGAACGGGGGGGATCTACGAGCAGTACTTC	CASSFRTGGIYEQYF